Listed below are T cell receptor beta chains from one sample, sequenced in a study of blood T cell repertoires in COVID-19. The data were produced by immunoSEQ multiplex PCR, yet TCRdb's version contains in-frame clones alone and is incomplete. The table records roughly 120,000 clones, 87% of them present only once. Source material: peripheral blood. The receptors here all came from a woman in her 70s with acute or convalescent COVID-19. CDR3s include the opening cysteine and the closing phenylalanine or tryptophan. Each record gives: J gene, V gene, D gene, CDR3 length, clone size, CDR3 protein, CDR3 DNA. The D gene is left open where the match is weak. Expanded clones get a size class; other rows say once, few or many, or leave the size out.

j_call: TRBJ1-5
v_call: TRBV4-2
d_call: -
cdr3_length: 14
clone_size: -
cdr3_aa: CASSQVQGNQPQHF
cdr3_nt: TGTGCCAGCAGCCAAGTACAGGGAAATCAGCCCCAGCATTTT

j_call: TRBJ1-2
v_call: TRBV24-1
d_call: -
cdr3_length: 11
clone_size: -
cdr3_aa: CATSDQYGYTF
cdr3_nt: TGTGCCACCAGTGATCAATATGGCTACACCTTC

j_call: TRBJ2-3
v_call: TRBV19
d_call: TRBD1
cdr3_length: 13
clone_size: -
cdr3_aa: CASGTGFSDTQYF
cdr3_nt: TGTGCCAGCGGGACAGGGTTTTCTGATACGCAGTATTTT

j_call: TRBJ1-2
v_call: TRBV11-1
d_call: -
cdr3_length: 14
clone_size: few
cdr3_aa: CASSPVIGGYGYTF
cdr3_nt: TGTGCCAGCAGCCCCGTAATAGGGGGCTATGGCTACACCTTC

j_call: TRBJ2-7
v_call: TRBV5-1
d_call: TRBD2
cdr3_length: 15
clone_size: once
cdr3_aa: CASSPLGGGVGEQYF
cdr3_nt: TGCGCCAGCAGCCCCCTCGGCGGGGGGGTAGGTGAGCAGTACTTC

j_call: TRBJ2-7
v_call: TRBV21-1
d_call: -
cdr3_length: 17
clone_size: -
cdr3_aa: CASSAARVSGGPYEQYF
cdr3_nt: TGTGCCAGCAGCGCAGCGCGGGTTAGCGGGGGCCCCTACGAGCAGTACTTC

j_call: TRBJ1-3
v_call: TRBV28
d_call: -
cdr3_length: 14
clone_size: -
cdr3_aa: CASSLGWGPDTIYF
cdr3_nt: TGTGCCAGCAGTTTAGGTTGGGGGCCTGACACCATATATTTT

j_call: TRBJ1-4
v_call: TRBV4-1
d_call: -
cdr3_length: 15
clone_size: -
cdr3_aa: CASSQVQLDREKLFF
cdr3_nt: TGCGCCAGCAGCCAAGTCCAGCTGGACAGAGAAAAACTGTTTTTT

j_call: TRBJ1-1
v_call: TRBV10-3
d_call: -
cdr3_length: 12
clone_size: -
cdr3_aa: CATSTLNTEAFF
cdr3_nt: TGTGCCACCTCAACATTGAACACTGAAGCTTTCTTT

j_call: TRBJ2-1
v_call: TRBV27
d_call: -
cdr3_length: 12
clone_size: -
cdr3_aa: CASSTAYNEQFF
cdr3_nt: TGTGCCAGCAGTACAGCCTACAATGAGCAGTTCTTC

j_call: TRBJ2-7
v_call: TRBV3-1/TRBV3-2
d_call: -
cdr3_length: 18
clone_size: -
cdr3_aa: CASSQARSAGSIAYEQYF
cdr3_nt: TGTGCCAGCAGCCAAGCTCGCTCTGCGGGGTCAATCGCCTACGAGCAGTACTTC

j_call: TRBJ2-5
v_call: TRBV7-9
d_call: TRBD2
cdr3_length: 16
clone_size: -
cdr3_aa: CASSSRLAGGLETQYF
cdr3_nt: TGTGCCAGCAGCTCACGACTAGCGGGCGGTTTGGAGACCCAGTACTTC

j_call: TRBJ2-3
v_call: TRBV28
d_call: TRBD2
cdr3_length: 14
clone_size: once
cdr3_aa: CASSPGGPSDTQYF
cdr3_nt: TGTGCCAGCAGTCCGGGGGGGCCATCAGATACGCAGTATTTT

j_call: TRBJ2-1
v_call: TRBV13
d_call: -
cdr3_length: 15
clone_size: once
cdr3_aa: CASSTAPGRNNEQFF
cdr3_nt: TGTGCCAGCAGCACCGCCCCAGGTAGGAACAATGAGCAGTTCTTC

j_call: TRBJ1-5
v_call: TRBV28
d_call: TRBD1
cdr3_length: 15
clone_size: -
cdr3_aa: CASSLLDRAYQPQHF
cdr3_nt: TGTGCCAGCAGTTTATTGGACAGGGCTTATCAGCCCCAGCATTTT

j_call: TRBJ2-7
v_call: TRBV3-1/TRBV3-2
d_call: -
cdr3_length: 18
clone_size: -
cdr3_aa: CASSQVFLLGDSELVKYF
cdr3_nt: TGTGCCAGCAGCCAAGTCTTTCTTCTTGGCGACTCTGAATTAGTGAAGTACTTC

j_call: TRBJ1-3
v_call: TRBV24-1
d_call: -
cdr3_length: 15
clone_size: few
cdr3_aa: CATSDLRVSGNTIYF
cdr3_nt: TGTGCCACCAGTGATTTGCGGGTGTCTGGAAACACCATATATTTT

j_call: TRBJ1-4
v_call: TRBV2
d_call: -
cdr3_length: 12
clone_size: -
cdr3_aa: CATNRVEEKLFF
cdr3_nt: TGTGCCACCAACAGGGTCGAGGAAAAACTGTTTTTT

j_call: TRBJ1-1
v_call: TRBV29-1
d_call: -
cdr3_length: 12
clone_size: -
cdr3_aa: CSVKGANTEAFF
cdr3_nt: TGCAGCGTTAAAGGAGCTAACACTGAAGCTTTCTTT

j_call: TRBJ1-5
v_call: TRBV6-6
d_call: -
cdr3_length: 12
clone_size: -
cdr3_aa: CASSGGGQPQHF
cdr3_nt: TGTGCCAGCTCCGGAGGAGGTCAGCCCCAGCATTTT

j_call: TRBJ2-7
v_call: TRBV9
d_call: -
cdr3_length: 17
clone_size: -
cdr3_aa: CASSVGPPERSSYEQYF
cdr3_nt: TGTGCCAGCAGCGTCGGCCCACCCGAGCGGAGCTCCTACGAGCAGTACTTC

j_call: TRBJ2-3
v_call: TRBV2
d_call: TRBD1
cdr3_length: 14
clone_size: once
cdr3_aa: CASSGQGRTDTQYF
cdr3_nt: TGTGCCAGCAGTGGACAGGGTCGAACAGATACGCAGTATTTT

j_call: TRBJ1-1
v_call: TRBV11-2
d_call: -
cdr3_length: 15
clone_size: -
cdr3_aa: CASSLKGVTALEAFF
cdr3_nt: TGTGCCAGCAGCTTAAAAGGGGTCACGGCGCTTGAAGCTTTCTTT

j_call: TRBJ2-7
v_call: TRBV27
d_call: TRBD1
cdr3_length: 15
clone_size: -
cdr3_aa: CASRGTGGLSYEQYF
cdr3_nt: TGTGCCAGCCGGGGGACAGGGGGACTGTCCTACGAGCAGTACTTC

j_call: TRBJ2-7
v_call: TRBV3-1/TRBV3-2
d_call: TRBD1
cdr3_length: 14
clone_size: -
cdr3_aa: CASSRGQESYEQYF
cdr3_nt: TGTGCCAGCAGCCGGGGACAGGAATCCTACGAGCAGTACTTC

j_call: TRBJ1-2
v_call: TRBV14
d_call: -
cdr3_length: 16
clone_size: few
cdr3_aa: CASSPPYGGALYGYTF
cdr3_nt: TGTGCCAGCAGCCCCCCTTACGGGGGGGCCCTCTATGGCTACACCTTC

j_call: TRBJ1-2
v_call: TRBV28
d_call: TRBD1
cdr3_length: 15
clone_size: -
cdr3_aa: CASSPRQGPGGGYTF
cdr3_nt: TGTGCCAGCAGCCCCCGACAGGGCCCGGGCGGTGGCTACACCTTC

j_call: TRBJ1-1
v_call: TRBV10-3
d_call: TRBD1
cdr3_length: 14
clone_size: -
cdr3_aa: CAITGQGRNTEAFF
cdr3_nt: TGTGCCATCACCGGACAGGGGAGAAACACTGAAGCTTTCTTT

j_call: TRBJ2-1
v_call: TRBV2
d_call: -
cdr3_length: 16
clone_size: -
cdr3_aa: CASSSRQTSSYNEQFF
cdr3_nt: TGTGCCAGCAGTTCCCGACAGACCAGCTCCTACAATGAGCAGTTCTTC

j_call: TRBJ2-2
v_call: TRBV6-1
d_call: TRBD1
cdr3_length: 17
clone_size: -
cdr3_aa: CASSGTGGTANTGELFF
cdr3_nt: TGTGCCAGCAGTGGTACAGGGGGCACTGCGAACACCGGGGAGCTGTTTTTT

j_call: TRBJ2-5
v_call: TRBV10-3
d_call: TRBD1
cdr3_length: 15
clone_size: -
cdr3_aa: CAISEPGQGSETQYF
cdr3_nt: TGTGCCATCAGTGAACCGGGACAGGGATCAGAGACCCAGTACTTC

j_call: TRBJ2-7
v_call: TRBV7-2
d_call: TRBD2
cdr3_length: 14
clone_size: -
cdr3_aa: CASSSGTSGHGQYF
cdr3_nt: TGTGCCAGCAGCTCCGGGACTAGCGGTCACGGGCAGTACTTC

j_call: TRBJ1-2
v_call: TRBV2
d_call: -
cdr3_length: 11
clone_size: few
cdr3_aa: CASEQGWGYTF
cdr3_nt: TGTGCCAGTGAACAGGGTTGGGGCTACACCTTC

j_call: TRBJ1-3
v_call: TRBV5-1
d_call: -
cdr3_length: 14
clone_size: -
cdr3_aa: CASSFTGFGNTIYF
cdr3_nt: TGCGCCAGCAGCTTCACAGGATTTGGAAACACCATATATTTT

j_call: TRBJ2-5
v_call: TRBV9
d_call: -
cdr3_length: 13
clone_size: -
cdr3_aa: CASSAPSGETQYF
cdr3_nt: TGTGCCAGCAGCGCACCCTCTGGCGAGACCCAGTACTTC

j_call: TRBJ2-1
v_call: TRBV4-1
d_call: -
cdr3_length: 16
clone_size: once
cdr3_aa: CASSSPGGNRGNEQFF
cdr3_nt: TGCGCCAGCAGCTCCCCTGGGGGGAATAGGGGCAATGAGCAGTTCTTC

j_call: TRBJ2-2
v_call: TRBV4-1
d_call: -
cdr3_length: 18
clone_size: -
cdr3_aa: CASSQDEARALITGELFF
cdr3_nt: TGCGCCAGCAGCCAAGATGAAGCCAGGGCCCTCATAACCGGGGAGCTGTTTTTT

j_call: TRBJ2-7
v_call: TRBV2
d_call: TRBD2
cdr3_length: 17
clone_size: -
cdr3_aa: CASSERGGLAGVYEQYF
cdr3_nt: TGTGCCAGCAGTGAGAGGGGGGGGCTAGCGGGAGTCTACGAGCAGTACTTC

j_call: TRBJ2-7
v_call: TRBV19
d_call: -
cdr3_length: 14
clone_size: -
cdr3_aa: CASSIDSDSYEQYF
cdr3_nt: TGTGCCAGTAGTATAGATTCCGACAGCTACGAGCAGTACTTC

j_call: TRBJ2-7
v_call: TRBV2
d_call: -
cdr3_length: 14
clone_size: few
cdr3_aa: CASQKTFISYEQYF
cdr3_nt: TGTGCCAGTCAGAAAACGTTCATCTCCTACGAGCAGTACTTC

j_call: TRBJ2-7
v_call: TRBV10-1
d_call: TRBD2
cdr3_length: 14
clone_size: -
cdr3_aa: CASSVSGGRPEQYF
cdr3_nt: TGCGCCAGCAGTGTGTCGGGGGGGCGGCCCGAGCAGTACTTC

j_call: TRBJ1-1
v_call: TRBV5-1
d_call: TRBD1
cdr3_length: 13
clone_size: -
cdr3_aa: CASSLAGGQEAFF
cdr3_nt: TGCGCCAGCAGCTTGGCCGGGGGACAGGAAGCTTTCTTT

j_call: TRBJ2-1
v_call: TRBV10-3
d_call: TRBD2
cdr3_length: 14
clone_size: -
cdr3_aa: CAISDSGTRWEQFF
cdr3_nt: TGTGCCATCAGTGACTCCGGGACTAGGTGGGAGCAGTTCTTC

j_call: TRBJ2-4
v_call: TRBV24-1
d_call: -
cdr3_length: 16
clone_size: -
cdr3_aa: CATTTNRAVAKNIQYF
cdr3_nt: TGTGCCACCACGACCAACAGGGCTGTAGCCAAAAACATTCAGTACTTC

j_call: TRBJ2-2
v_call: TRBV9
d_call: -
cdr3_length: 17
clone_size: -
cdr3_aa: CASSVGKGAVDTGELFF
cdr3_nt: TGTGCCAGCAGCGTAGGTAAGGGAGCCGTCGACACCGGGGAGCTGTTTTTT

j_call: TRBJ1-5
v_call: TRBV19
d_call: -
cdr3_length: 15
clone_size: once
cdr3_aa: CASSIGGSVGQPQHF
cdr3_nt: TGTGCCAGTAGTATAGGGGGCTCGGTAGGGCAGCCCCAGCATTTT

j_call: TRBJ2-5
v_call: TRBV30
d_call: TRBD1
cdr3_length: 16
clone_size: -
cdr3_aa: CAWGITGTGGGETQYF
cdr3_nt: TGTGCCTGGGGAATCACAGGGACAGGGGGCGGGGAGACCCAGTACTTC

j_call: TRBJ1-2
v_call: TRBV11-2
d_call: -
cdr3_length: 14
clone_size: -
cdr3_aa: CASTETLGNYGYTF
cdr3_nt: TGTGCCAGCACTGAGACACTTGGTAACTATGGCTACACCTTC

j_call: TRBJ2-7
v_call: TRBV5-1
d_call: -
cdr3_length: 14
clone_size: -
cdr3_aa: CASSMRDLTYEQYF
cdr3_nt: TGCGCCAGCAGTATGAGGGACTTAACCTACGAGCAGTACTTC

j_call: TRBJ1-6
v_call: TRBV18
d_call: TRBD1
cdr3_length: 14
clone_size: -
cdr3_aa: CASSPAGGHSPLHF
cdr3_nt: TGTGCCAGCTCACCGGCAGGGGGCCATTCACCCCTCCACTTT

j_call: TRBJ2-7
v_call: TRBV5-1
d_call: TRBD1
cdr3_length: 16
clone_size: few
cdr3_aa: CASINPARQGPGEQYF
cdr3_nt: TGCGCCAGCATAAATCCCGCCCGACAGGGGCCTGGCGAGCAGTACTTC

j_call: TRBJ2-2
v_call: TRBV19
d_call: -
cdr3_length: 15
clone_size: few
cdr3_aa: CASSIGPVNTGELFF
cdr3_nt: TGTGCCAGTAGTATAGGTCCAGTGAACACCGGGGAGCTGTTTTTT

j_call: TRBJ2-3
v_call: TRBV7-9
d_call: -
cdr3_length: 15
clone_size: once
cdr3_aa: CASSLVEGSTDTQYF
cdr3_nt: TGTGCCAGCAGCTTAGTTGAGGGTAGCACAGATACGCAGTATTTT

j_call: TRBJ1-2
v_call: TRBV21-1
d_call: -
cdr3_length: 15
clone_size: -
cdr3_aa: CASSLRGQGISGYTF
cdr3_nt: TGTGCCAGCAGCTTACGGGGACAGGGAATTAGTGGCTACACCTTC

j_call: TRBJ2-1
v_call: TRBV5-1
d_call: TRBD1
cdr3_length: 15
clone_size: -
cdr3_aa: CASSLQGGEYNEQFF
cdr3_nt: TGCGCCAGCAGCTTACAGGGGGGCGAGTACAATGAGCAGTTCTTC

j_call: TRBJ1-1
v_call: TRBV29-1
d_call: -
cdr3_length: 12
clone_size: -
cdr3_aa: CSALRVVAEAFF
cdr3_nt: TGCAGCGCCCTTCGGGTTGTCGCTGAAGCTTTCTTT

j_call: TRBJ1-1
v_call: TRBV19
d_call: -
cdr3_length: 15
clone_size: -
cdr3_aa: CASTLIRKGRTEAFF
cdr3_nt: TGTGCCAGTACTCTAATTAGGAAGGGGCGGACTGAAGCTTTCTTT

j_call: TRBJ2-7
v_call: TRBV2
d_call: -
cdr3_length: 14
clone_size: -
cdr3_aa: CASSVRDITGEQYF
cdr3_nt: TGTGCCAGCAGTGTCCGGGACATAACTGGAGAGCAGTACTTC

j_call: TRBJ1-2
v_call: TRBV19
d_call: -
cdr3_length: 14
clone_size: once
cdr3_aa: CASSSWAMGYGYTF
cdr3_nt: TGTGCCAGTAGTTCATGGGCGATGGGCTATGGCTACACCTTC

j_call: TRBJ1-6
v_call: TRBV3-1/TRBV3-2
d_call: -
cdr3_length: 16
clone_size: -
cdr3_aa: CASSLKRGWGNSPLHF
cdr3_nt: TGTGCCAGCAGCCTGAAGCGGGGCTGGGGTAATTCACCCCTCCACTTT